Below, 19 T cell receptor beta chains from the same sample are listed, as sequenced in a study of regulatory T cells in long-lasting Graves disease. Time point meaning: newly diagnosed GD, antithyroid drugs for less than 3 months. Construction of the TCR library relied on RNA isolated from PBMCs. Relying on iRepertoire HTBI primers and Arm-PCR of CDR3 regions, the team built TCR beta libraries. In TCRdb, the multiplex PCR reads were re-called with MiXCR into one record per CDR3 protein. The profile covers 530,000 or so distinct CDR3 sequences, with roughly 16% appearing a single time and 9.5% to 15% taken by the ten largest. These data also featured in a second study, about T cells in Graves' hyperthyroidism and ophthalmopathy.

Sequenced here: peripheral blood mononuclear cells (PBMCs), sampled at new diagnosis, from a patient treated with antithyroid drugs. The receptors were gathered from a man aged 18 to 29 with Graves disease.

This clonotype was detected only a few times. The rearrangement links TRBV20-1 to TRBJ1-6, with TRBD1 matching over 9 bases. From germline, CDR1 is DFQATT and CDR2 SNEGSKA (reference sequence). The CDR3 runs 14 residues. With 2 bases clipped from V and 7 bases from J, the junction kept 3 bases outside the gene matches. CDR3 sequence (DNA): TGCAGTGCTAGACCGACAGGGGGAAATTCACCCCTCCACTTT. This sequence encodes CSARPTGGNSPLHF.

This clonotype occurred many times. The V call is TRBV20-1, the J call TRBJ1-6, with D perhaps matching TRBD1 (5 bases). The V gene's germline CDR1 is DFQATT and CDR2 SNEGSKA (reference sequence). Trimming pared 3 bases from V and 0 bases from J, leaving 12 bases between. CDR3 size: 16 residues. CDR3 bases: TGCAGTGCTAGGGTCGGGGCGAGCTCCTATAATTCACCCCTCCACTTT. Its protein product is CSARVGASSYNSPLHF.

This clonotype was seen ten or more times. This clone may be a read error of a much larger clone one base away. This chain connects TRBV28 to TRBJ1-3; no definite D call. The CDR3 consists of 11 residues. The germline V gene encodes CDR1 MDHEN and CDR2 SYDVKM. Trimming took 4 bases from V and 4 from J, leaving 2 bases between them. DNA of the CDR3: TGTGCCAGCAGTTGGGGAAACACCATATATTTT. Translation gives CASSWGNTIYF.

This clonotype appeared many times. The rearrangement joins TRBV27 to TRBJ2-1, with 15 bases fitting TRBD2. The germline gives CDR1 MNHEY, CDR2 SMNVEV (reference sequence). The CDR3 has 15 amino acids. V gave up 5 bases and J gave up 9 bases; unmatched junction bases: 5. The CDR3 reads CASSLGLAGGVEQFF. The DNA of the CDR3 is TGTGCCAGCAGTCTCGGACTAGCGGGAGGGGTTGAGCAGTTCTTC.

This clonotype showed up many times. The V call is TRBV19, the J call TRBJ2-4; TRBD1 is a possible D gene (6 bases). Trimming pared 9 bases from V and 0 bases from J, leaving 18 bases between. CDR1 is LNHDA and CDR2 is SQIVND in the germline V gene (reference sequence). This CDR3 region has 16 residues. The CDR3 bases are TGTGCCAGCCAAGGGAGACAGGCCTCAGCCAAAAACATTCAGTACTTC. Protein product: CASQGRQASAKNIQYF.

The rearrangement uses TRBV3-1 and TRBJ2-3; no firm D call. The germline V gene has CDR1 LGHDT and CDR2 YNNKEL (reference sequence). This CDR3 contains 18 residues. Trimming stripped 1 base from V and 0 bases from J, with 17 bases between. CDR3 sequence reads: CASSQGEMHVASTDTQYF. In nucleotides, the CDR3 is TGTGCCAGCAGCCAAGGTGAGATGCATGTAGCCAGCACAGATACGCAGTATTTT.

This clonotype was counted ten times or more. J is TRBJ2-1 and V is TRBV19; D is unresolved. Per germline, CDR1 LNHDA and CDR2 SQIVND (reference sequence). The CDR3 is made up of 14 amino acids. Trimming shortened V by 6 bases and J by 0 bases, and 9 bases separated the two germline ends. CDR3 protein: CASSPDTSYNEQFF. In DNA, the CDR3 is TGTGCCAGTAGCCCCGACACCTCCTACAATGAGCAGTTCTTC.

The chain employs TRBV4-2 and TRBJ2-1; 7 bases map to TRBD1. The CDR3 extends over 15 amino acids. Looked up from germline, CDR1 is LGHNA and CDR2 is YNFKEQ. Losses at the gene ends were 1 base for V and 4 bases for J; bases not matched to a gene: 4. The CDR3 is CASSQGTGRYNEQFF. CDR3 in DNA: TGTGCCAGCAGCCAAGGGACAGGCCGTTACAATGAGCAGTTCTTC.

There are a few counts of this clonotype. The chain joins TRBV10-3 to TRBJ1-1, with 7 bases that match TRBD1. The germline gives CDR1 ENHRY, CDR2 SYGVKD. Unmatched junction bases numbered 9, after V lost 8 bases and J lost 6 bases. The length of the CDR3 is 13 residues. The CDR3 bases are TGTGCCATCCGACAGGGTAGAGAGGCTGAAGCTTTCTTT. Protein sequence: CAIRQGREAEAFF.

The sample holds many counts of this clonotype. This chain uses TRBV6-5 with TRBJ1-5; no clear D. Germline CDR1 and CDR2: MNHEY and SVGAGI. The CDR3 consists of 18 residues. V was cut by 2 bases and J by 0 bases, with 17 bases left in between. In DNA, the CDR3 is TGTGCCAGCAGTTACCTACCCCCGCCGACGGATAGCAATCAGCCCCAGCATTTT. Encoded protein: CASSYLPPPTDSNQPQHF.

The table lists this clonotype with a few counts. The chain carries TRBV27 and TRBJ1-5, with D maybe TRBD1 (5 bases). Germline CDR1 is MNHEY and CDR2 is SMNVEV (reference sequence). There are 14 residues in the CDR3. The V and J ends lost 5 bases and 7 bases respectively, with 15 bases between them. This chain's CDR3 is CASSPRGRGQPQHF. CDR3 coding DNA: TGTGCCAGCAGTCCCCGGGGACGCGGCCAGCCCCAGCATTTT.

The table lists this clonotype with many counts. The rearrangement uses TRBV27 and TRBJ2-1; TRBD1 agrees at 8 bases. Unmatched junction bases numbered 3, after V lost 7 bases and J lost 7 bases. Per the germline V gene, CDR1 is MNHEY and CDR2 is SMNVEV (reference sequence). The CDR3 has 12 residues. The CDR3 coding sequence is TGTGCCAGCACAGGGGGCTCGAATGAGCAGTTCTTC. As protein: CASTGGSNEQFF.

V usage is TRBV9 and J usage is TRBJ1-1; a weak D match, TRBD1 (5 bases). Trimming pared 0 bases from V and 4 bases from J, leaving 10 bases between. This CDR3 has 14 residues. CDR1 and CDR2 from the germline V gene are SGDLS and YYNGEE. CDR3 sequence (DNA): TGTGCCAGCAGCGTAGCAGGGTGGGGCACTGAAGCTTTCTTT. It is translated as CASSVAGWGTEAFF.

In its sample, this clonotype was seen once. This rearrangement joins TRBV9 to TRBJ1-6; D is unclear. Trimming took 5 bases from V and 8 from J, leaving 14 bases between them. Germline V CDR1 and CDR2: SGDLS, YYNGEE. The CDR3 sequence is 14 residues long. The CDR3 DNA follows: TGTGCCAGCAGTTCGAGTGGAGGGCATTCACCCCTCCACTTT. Amino acid sequence: CASSSSGGHSPLHF.

This clonotype showed up many times. V is TRBV20-1 and J is TRBJ2-3, with TRBD2 matching over 11 bases. Germline V gene sequence: CDR1 DFQATT, CDR2 SNEGSKA (reference sequence). After removal of 6 bases from V and 0 bases from J, the junction contained 5 bases not matched to a gene. This CDR3 is 15 amino acids long. CDR3: CSATTSGSSTDTQYF. The CDR3 region has the DNA TGCAGTGCGACTACTAGCGGGAGTAGCACAGATACGCAGTATTTT.

This clonotype occurred a few times. The chain links TRBV6-1 to TRBJ2-1; possible D gene TRBD1, 6 bases. Germline lookup yields CDR1 MNHNS and CDR2 SASEGT. Trimming took 6 bases from V and 4 from J, leaving 10 bases between them. The CDR3 extends over 13 amino acids. The CDR3 DNA follows: TGTGCCAGCAGGGTGACAGGTTACAATGAGCAGTTCTTC. Translated, it gives CASRVTGYNEQFF.

This clonotype was seen a handful of times. The V and J genes are TRBV2 and TRBJ2-7; 7 bases map to TRBD1. Trimming cost V 8 bases and J 6 bases; bases outside gene matches: 7. The CDR3 sequence is 12 residues long. Germline V gene sequence: CDR1 SNHLY, CDR2 FYNNEI. The CDR3 loop is CASAGTASEQYF. As DNA, the CDR3 is TGTGCCAGCGCCGGGACAGCCTCCGAGCAGTACTTC.

This clonotype has a single count. The rearrangement uses TRBV6-2 or TRBV6-3 and TRBJ1-4; tentative D call: TRBD1 (6 bases). Germline V gene sequence: CDR1 MNHEY, CDR2 SVGEGT. Trimming took off 5 bases at V and 3 bases at J, with 16 bases between the two ends. The CDR3 length is 16 residues. CDR3 nucleotides: TGTGCCAGCAGTCGAATCACGACAGGTCCTAATGAAAAACTGTTTTTT. This codes for CASSRITTGPNEKLFF.

The CDR3 is CASTASGKGFYEQYF. The CDR3 DNA is TGTGCCAGCACCGCTAGCGGGAAGGGGTTCTACGAGCAGTACTTC. The chain links TRBV27 to TRBJ2-7; the match to TRBD2 covers 9 bases. This CDR3 spans 15 amino acids. Trimming removed 7 bases from V and 3 bases from J; junction bases left unmatched: 10. The germline gives CDR1 MNHEY, CDR2 SMNVEV (reference sequence).